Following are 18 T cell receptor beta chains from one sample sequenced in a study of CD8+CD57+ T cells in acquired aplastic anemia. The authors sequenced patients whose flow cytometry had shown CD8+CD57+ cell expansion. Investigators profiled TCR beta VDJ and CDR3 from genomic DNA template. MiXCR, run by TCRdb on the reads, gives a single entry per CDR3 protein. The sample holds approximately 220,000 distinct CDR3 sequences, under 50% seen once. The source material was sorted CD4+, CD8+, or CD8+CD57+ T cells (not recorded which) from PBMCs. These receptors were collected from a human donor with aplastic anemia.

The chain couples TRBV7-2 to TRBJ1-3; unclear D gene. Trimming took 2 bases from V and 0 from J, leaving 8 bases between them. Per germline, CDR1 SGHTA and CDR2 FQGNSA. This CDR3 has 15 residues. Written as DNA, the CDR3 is TGTGCCAGCAGCTTACAGCCTATCTCTGGAAACACCATATATTTT. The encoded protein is CASSLQPISGNTIYF.

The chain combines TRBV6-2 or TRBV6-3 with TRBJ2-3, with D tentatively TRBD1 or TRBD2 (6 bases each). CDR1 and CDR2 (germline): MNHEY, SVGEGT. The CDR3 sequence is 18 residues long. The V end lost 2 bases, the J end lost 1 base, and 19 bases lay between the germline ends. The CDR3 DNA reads TGTGCCAGCAGTTACATATTCGGGGGCCCGGTCGGCACAGATACGCAGTATTTT. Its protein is CASSYIFGGPVGTDTQYF.

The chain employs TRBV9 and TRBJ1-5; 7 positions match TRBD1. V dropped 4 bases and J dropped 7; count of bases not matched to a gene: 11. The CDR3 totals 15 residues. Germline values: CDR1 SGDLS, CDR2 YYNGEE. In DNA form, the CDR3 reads TGTGCCAGCAGCCTCGACACAGGGGAAGAGCAGCCCCAGCATTTT. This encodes CASSLDTGEEQPQHF.

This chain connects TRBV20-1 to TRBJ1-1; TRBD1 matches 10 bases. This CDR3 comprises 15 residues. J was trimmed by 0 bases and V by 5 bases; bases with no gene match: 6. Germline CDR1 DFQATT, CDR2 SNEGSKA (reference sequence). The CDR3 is CSAGGQGSMNTEAFF. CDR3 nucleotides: TGCAGTGCTGGGGGACAGGGGTCCATGAACACTGAAGCTTTCTTT.

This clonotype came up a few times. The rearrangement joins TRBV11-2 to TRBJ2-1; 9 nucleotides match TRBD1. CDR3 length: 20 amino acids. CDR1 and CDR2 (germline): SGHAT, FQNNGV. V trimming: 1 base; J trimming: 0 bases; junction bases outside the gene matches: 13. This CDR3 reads CASSLGTGGPFRSSYNEQFF. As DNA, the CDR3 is TGTGCCAGCAGCTTAGGCACAGGGGGCCCATTTCGGAGCTCCTACAATGAGCAGTTCTTC.

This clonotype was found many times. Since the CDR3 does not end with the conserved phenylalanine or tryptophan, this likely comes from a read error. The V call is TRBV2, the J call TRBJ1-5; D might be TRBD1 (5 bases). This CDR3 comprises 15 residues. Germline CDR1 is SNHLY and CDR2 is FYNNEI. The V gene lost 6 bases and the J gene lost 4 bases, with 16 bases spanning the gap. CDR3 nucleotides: TGTGCCAGCAGCTTGGTGGGGGGGACTAATCAGCCCCAGCATCTT. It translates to CASSLVGGTNQPQHL.

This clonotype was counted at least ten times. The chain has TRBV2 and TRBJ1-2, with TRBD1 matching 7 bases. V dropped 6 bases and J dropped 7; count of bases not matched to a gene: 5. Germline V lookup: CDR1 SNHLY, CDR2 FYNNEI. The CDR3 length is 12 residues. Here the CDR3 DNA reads TGTGCCAGCAGGCTCACAGGGGTTGGCTACACCTTC. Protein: CASRLTGVGYTF.

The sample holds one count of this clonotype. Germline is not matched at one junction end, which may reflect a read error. CDR3 sequence (DNA): TGTGCCAGCAGCCATCTCTGGGTCAGGAGCAGGGGGCGTTCACCCCCCCACTTT. It yields the protein CASSHLWVRSRGRSPPHF. The chain recombines TRBV7-2 with TRBJ1-6, with 8 bases fitting TRBD1. The CDR3 is 18 amino acids. Germline loops: CDR1 SGHTA, CDR2 FQGNSA.

CDR3 amino acids: CACSESGDWYSYTF. The CDR3 bases are TGTGCCTGCAGTGAATCCGGGGACTGGTATAGCTACACCTTC. The V and J genes are TRBV10-3 and TRBJ1-2; D may be TRBD1 (5 bases). The CDR3 runs 14 residues. CDR1 is ENHRY and CDR2 is SYGVKD in the germline V gene. V dropped 11 bases and J dropped 9 bases, with 25 bases sitting between them.

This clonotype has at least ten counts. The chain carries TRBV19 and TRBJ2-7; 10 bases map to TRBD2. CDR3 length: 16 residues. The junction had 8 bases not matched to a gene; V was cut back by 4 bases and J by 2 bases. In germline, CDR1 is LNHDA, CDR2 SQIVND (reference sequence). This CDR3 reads CASSSFSSGGAYEQYF. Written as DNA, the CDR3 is TGTGCCAGTAGTAGCTTTTCTAGCGGGGGAGCCTACGAGCAGTACTTC.

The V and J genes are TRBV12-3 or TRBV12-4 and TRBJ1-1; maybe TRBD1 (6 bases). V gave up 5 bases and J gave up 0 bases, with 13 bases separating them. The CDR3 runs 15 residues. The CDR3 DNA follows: TGTGCCAGCAGTACCAGGGGCACCATGAACACTGAAGCTTTCTTT. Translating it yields CASSTRGTMNTEAFF.

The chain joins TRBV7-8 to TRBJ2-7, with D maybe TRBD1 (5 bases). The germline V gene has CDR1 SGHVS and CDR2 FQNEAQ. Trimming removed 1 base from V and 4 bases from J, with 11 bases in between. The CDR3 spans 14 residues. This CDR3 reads CASSLESGQYEQYF. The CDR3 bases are TGTGCCAGCAGCTTAGAATCAGGGCAATACGAGCAGTACTTC.

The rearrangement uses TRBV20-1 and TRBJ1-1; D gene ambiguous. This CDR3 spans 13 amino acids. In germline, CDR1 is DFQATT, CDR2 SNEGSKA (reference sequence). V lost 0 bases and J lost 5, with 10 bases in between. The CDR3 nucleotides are TGCAGTGCTAGAGATCAGCTGGCTACTGAAGCTTTCTTT. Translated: CSARDQLATEAFF.

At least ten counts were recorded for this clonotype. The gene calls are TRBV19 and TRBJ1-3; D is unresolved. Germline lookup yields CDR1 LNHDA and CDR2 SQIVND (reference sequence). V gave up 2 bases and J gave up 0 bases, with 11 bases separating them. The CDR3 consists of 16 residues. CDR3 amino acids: CASSILGRNSGNTIYF. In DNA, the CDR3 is TGTGCCAGTAGTATACTAGGACGCAACTCTGGAAACACCATATATTTT.

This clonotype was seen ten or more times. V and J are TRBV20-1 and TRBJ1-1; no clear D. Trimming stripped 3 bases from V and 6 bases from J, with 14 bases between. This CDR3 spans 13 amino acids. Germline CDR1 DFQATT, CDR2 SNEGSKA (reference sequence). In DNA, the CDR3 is TGCAGTGCTAGGAATGACGAGACGGCTGAAGCTTTCTTT. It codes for CSARNDETAEAFF.

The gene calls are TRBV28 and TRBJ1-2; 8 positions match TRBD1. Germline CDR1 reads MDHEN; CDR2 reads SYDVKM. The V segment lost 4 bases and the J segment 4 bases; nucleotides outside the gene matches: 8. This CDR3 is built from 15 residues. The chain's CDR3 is CASSSTGAVSYGYTF. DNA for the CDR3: TGTGCCAGCAGTTCGACAGGGGCAGTGAGCTATGGCTACACCTTC.

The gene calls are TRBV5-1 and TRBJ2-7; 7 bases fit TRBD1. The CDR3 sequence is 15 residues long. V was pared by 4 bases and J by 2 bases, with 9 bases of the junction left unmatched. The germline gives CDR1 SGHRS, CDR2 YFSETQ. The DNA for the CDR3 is TGCGCCAGCAGCCAGTACGGGACAGCTACCTACGAGCAGTACTTC. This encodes CASSQYGTATYEQYF.

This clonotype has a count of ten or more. CDR3 protein: CATSSSNTDTQYF. The DNA for the CDR3 is TGTGCCACCAGTAGCAGCAACACAGATACGCAGTATTTT. The chain employs TRBV24-1 and TRBJ2-3; no definite D call. Germline-derived CDR1 and CDR2 are KGHDR and SFDVKD. The CDR3 length is 13 residues. Between the trimmed V and J ends, which lost 6 bases and 2 bases, there was a span of 8 bases.